A single sample gave rise to the 27 T cell receptor beta chains below, sequenced in a study of T cell repertoires in cytomegalovirus infection. TCRdb redid the calling of the reads with MiXCR, one entry per CDR3 protein. This table has fewer than 550,000 distinct CDR3 sequences, 26% appearing once. Sequencing input: PBMCs. All receptors derive from a human donor in good health (CMV status not recorded). Some clones in this sample may be carry-over from other donors' samples.

This clonotype was seen repeatedly, ten times or more. The CDR3 protein is CASSLEGTENSPLHF. The CDR3 DNA sequence: TGTGCCAGCAGCTTAGAGGGGACAGAGAATTCACCCCTCCACTTT. V and J are TRBV7-2 and TRBJ1-6; 7 bases map to TRBD1. The CDR3 spans 15 residues. Germline trimming cut 1 base from V and 7 bases from J; bases unmatched to any gene: 4. The V gene's germline CDR1 is SGHTA and CDR2 FQGNSA.

This clonotype was observed a few times. This chain links TRBV5-1 with TRBJ2-1; D assignment may be TRBD1 or TRBD2 (6 bases each). The CDR3 runs to 14 residues. Trimming removed 7 bases from V and 2 bases from J, with 13 bases in between. Germline V gene lookup returns CDR1 SGHRS and CDR2 YFSETQ. The DNA for the CDR3 is TGCGCCAGCGGGGAGGAGGGGGCCTACAATGAGCAGTTCTTC. It yields the protein CASGEEGAYNEQFF. Using reference TRBV5-1 and TRBJ2-1 for the parts outside the CDR3, the full variable domain is KAGVTQTPRYLIKTRGQQVTLSCSPISGHRSVSWYQQTPGQGLQFLFEYFSETQRNKGNFPGRFSGRQFSNSRSEMNVSTLELGDSALYLCASGEEGAYNEQFFGPGTRLTVL.

The chain combines TRBV3-1 with TRBJ1-2; maybe TRBD1 (6 bases). This CDR3 has 13 residues. V was pared by 4 bases and J by 8 bases, with 14 bases between. CDR1 and CDR2 (germline): LGHDT, YNNKEL (reference sequence). As DNA, the CDR3 is TGTGCCAGCAGCCCAATAGCAGGGGACGGCTACACCTTC. This translates into CASSPIAGDGYTF.

This clonotype was counted a few times. This chain joins TRBV7-2 and TRBJ1-1; D is uncertain. Per the germline V gene, CDR1 is SGHTA and CDR2 is FQGNSA. There are 14 residues in the CDR3. The germline V and J ends were trimmed by 7 bases and 0 bases, with 12 bases remaining between them. The CDR3 DNA sequence: TGTGCCAGCAAGCTAAGGGATATGAACACTGAAGCTTTCTTT. Its translation: CASKLRDMNTEAFF.

This clonotype was picked up many times. The chain is built from TRBV7-2 and TRBJ2-2; D may correspond to TRBD1 or TRBD2 (6 bases each). The CDR3 has 15 amino acids. CDR1 is SGHTA and CDR2 is FQGNSA in the germline V gene. V was cut by 5 bases and J by 4 bases, with 14 bases left in between. DNA of the CDR3: TGTGCCAGCAGCCCCTGGGGGGCCGGCACCGGGGAGCTGTTTTTT. Translating gives CASSPWGAGTGELFF. Full variable domain (missing parts from reference TRBV7-2 and TRBJ2-2): GAGVSQSPSNKVTEKGKDVELRCDPISGHTALYWYRQSLGQGLEFLIYFQGNSAPDKSGLPSDRFSAERTGGSVSTLTIQRTQQEDSAVYLCASSPWGAGTGELFFGEGSRLTVL.

The chain is built from TRBV9 and TRBJ2-3; the D gene is possibly TRBD2 (6 bases). Trimming pared 1 base from V and 0 bases from J, leaving 9 bases between. CDR3 size: 15 residues. The germline V gene encodes CDR1 SGDLS and CDR2 YYNGEE. DNA for the CDR3: TGTGCCAGCAGCGTACGGGGGTTCAGCACAGATACGCAGTATTTT. This sequence encodes CASSVRGFSTDTQYF.

The rearrangement joins TRBV19 to TRBJ2-5; 8 bases fit TRBD2. The length of the CDR3 is 14 residues. Germline V gene sequence: CDR1 LNHDA, CDR2 SQIVND (reference sequence). V lost 1 base to trimming and J lost 3 bases; unmatched junction nucleotides: 1. This CDR3 reads CASSIAGGKETQYF. The CDR3 DNA is TGTGCCAGTAGTATAGCGGGAGGGAAAGAGACCCAGTACTTC. Full variable domain (outside the CDR3, taken from reference TRBV19 and TRBJ2-5): DGGITQSPKYLFRKEGQNVTLSCEQNLNHDAMYWYRQDPGQGLRLIYYSQIVNDFQKGDIAEGYSVSREKKESFPLTVTSAQKNPTAFYLCASSIAGGKETQYFGPGTRLLVL.

The V gene is TRBV19, the J gene TRBJ2-1; 8 positions agree with TRBD2. Germline trimming cut 1 base from V and 9 bases from J; bases unmatched to any gene: 8. The length of the CDR3 is 15 residues. Germline lookup yields CDR1 LNHDA and CDR2 SQIVND (reference sequence). CDR3 coding DNA: TGTGCCAGTAGTATAGCCAGCGGGAGTATCGGTGAGCAGTTCTTC. It yields the protein CASSIASGSIGEQFF.

This clonotype was counted many times. This chain connects TRBV7-9 to TRBJ2-1; D ambiguous. Germline CDR1 reads SEHNR; CDR2 reads FQNEAQ (reference sequence). The ends were cut back, 5 bases at V and 3 bases at J, with 14 bases in the middle. This CDR3 contains 15 residues. In DNA, the CDR3 is TGTGCCAGCAGCACGGAGACGCTGAACTACAATGAGCAGTTCTTC. It encodes CASSTETLNYNEQFF. Looking up the rest from reference TRBV7-9 and TRBJ2-1 gives the full variable domain: DTGVSQNPRHKITKRGQNVTFRCDPISEHNRLYWYRQTLGQGPEFLTYFQNEAQLEKSRLLSDRFSAERPKGSFSTLEIQRTEQGDSAMYLCASSTETLNYNEQFFGPGTRLTVL.

A single count supports this clonotype. The V and J genes are TRBV28 and TRBJ2-3; 8 bases agree with TRBD2. The CDR3 runs 16 residues. Trimming removed 6 bases from V and 0 bases from J; junction bases left unmatched: 8. CDR1 is MDHEN, CDR2 SYDVKM, per germline. The CDR3 DNA sequence: TGTGCCAGCAGCCCGGGGGGGGCTTCTAGCACAGATACGCAGTATTTT. As protein: CASSPGGASSTDTQYF. The whole variable domain, filled in from reference TRBV28 and TRBJ2-3, reads DVKVTQSSRYLVKRTGEKVFLECVQDMDHENMFWYRQDPGLGLRLIYFSYDVKMKEKGDIPEGYSVSREKKERFSLILESASTNQTSMYLCASSPGGASSTDTQYFGPGTRLTVL.

A single count supports this clonotype. The J gene is TRBJ1-5, the V gene TRBV28, with D unresolved. The CDR3 has 15 residues. Germline-derived CDR1 and CDR2 are MDHEN and SYDVKM. Trimming pared 5 bases from V and 3 bases from J, leaving 14 bases between. This chain's CDR3 is CASSPPPGYNQPQHF. CDR3 bases: TGTGCCAGCAGTCCCCCCCCGGGGTACAATCAGCCCCAGCATTTT.

This clonotype was counted only a few times. The rearrangement uses TRBV7-6 and TRBJ2-3, with TRBD2 matching over 7 bases. Germline loops: CDR1 SGHVS, CDR2 FNYEAQ. The CDR3 loop spans 16 amino acids. Losses at the gene ends were 5 bases for V and 0 bases for J; bases not matched to a gene: 8. CDR3 nucleotides: TGTGCCAGCAGCCATATGAGCGGGACCAGCACAGATACGCAGTATTTT. Protein: CASSHMSGTSTDTQYF.

The chain couples TRBV14 to TRBJ1-4; no definite D call. CDR1 and CDR2 from the germline V gene are SGHDN and FVKESK. The ends were cut back, 0 bases at V and 10 bases at J, with 12 bases in the middle. CDR3 length: 14 residues. The CDR3 reads CASSQDNGLGKLFF. The CDR3 DNA is TGTGCCAGCAGCCAAGATAACGGGTTGGGAAAACTGTTTTTT.

V usage is TRBV28 and J usage is TRBJ1-1; 7 positions match TRBD1. The CDR3 extends over 15 amino acids. V shed 7 bases, J shed 3 bases, and the junction held 11 bases outside the gene matches. The germline V gene encodes CDR1 MDHEN and CDR2 SYDVKM. The CDR3 sequence: CASTPSSRGDTEAFF. As DNA, the CDR3 is TGTGCCAGCACCCCGTCATCCAGGGGGGACACTGAAGCTTTCTTT.

This sequence joins TRBV6-2 or TRBV6-3 and TRBJ2-3; TRBD2 is a possible D gene (5 bases). This CDR3 has 13 residues. Trimming stripped 2 bases from V and 8 bases from J, with 11 bases between. Germline loops: CDR1 MNHEY, CDR2 SVGEGT. This CDR3 is CASSYLERSTQYF. CDR3 in DNA: TGTGCCAGCAGTTACCTAGAGCGGAGTACGCAGTATTTT.

A few counts support this clonotype. The CDR3 DNA reads TGCGCCAGCAGCCAAGGGGGGGGACAGGGATTCGGCGAGACCCAGTACTTC. Amino acid sequence: CASSQGGGQGFGETQYF. V gene TRBV4-1 combines with J gene TRBJ2-5; the match to TRBD1 covers 9 bases. This CDR3 comprises 17 residues. V shed 1 base and J 5 bases; nucleotides not matched to a gene: 11. The germline CDR1 and CDR2 sequences are MGHRA and YSYEKL.

This clonotype was observed a handful of times. This chain links TRBV5-1 with TRBJ1-4, with TRBD1 matching over 7 bases. Germline CDR1 is SGHRS and CDR2 is YFSETQ. J lost 8 bases, V lost 0 bases, and 7 bases had no gene match. The CDR3 spans 15 residues. The CDR3 here is CASSLARTGPEKLFF. CDR3 DNA: TGCGCCAGCAGCTTGGCCCGGACAGGTCCGGAAAAACTGTTTTTT.

This chain connects TRBV20-1 to TRBJ1-6; a possible D gene is TRBD1 (5 bases). V was pared by 0 bases and J by 4 bases, with 7 bases between. Per germline, CDR1 DFQATT and CDR2 SNEGSKA (reference sequence). The CDR3 contains 14 residues. The CDR3: CSAREGPYNSPLHF. CDR3 DNA sequence: TGCAGTGCTAGAGAGGGACCGTATAATTCACCCCTCCACTTT.

There are many counts of this clonotype. The gene calls are TRBV6-6 and TRBJ1-5; TRBD1 is a possible D gene (6 bases). The V and J ends lost 8 bases and 1 base respectively, with 9 bases between them. CDR1 MNHNY and CDR2 SVGAGI come from the germline V gene (reference sequence). The CDR3 extends over 13 amino acids. Here the CDR3 DNA reads TGTGCCAGCGAACAGGGAAGCAATCAGCCCCAGCATTTT. It specifies CASEQGSNQPQHF.

In its sample, this clonotype was seen many times. V gene TRBV6-5 combines with J gene TRBJ2-7, with 7 bases matching TRBD2. The trim removed 4 bases at V and 5 bases at J, leaving 5 bases unmatched. The V gene's germline CDR1 is MNHEY and CDR2 SVGAGI. CDR3 length: 13 amino acids. Here the CDR3 reads CASSSGTMDEQYF. DNA of the CDR3: TGTGCCAGCAGTTCCGGGACTATGGACGAGCAGTACTTC.

This clonotype was seen a few times. The J gene is TRBJ1-5, the V gene TRBV7-2; D remains ambiguous. The germline V and J ends were trimmed by 4 bases and 0 bases, with 16 bases remaining between them. Germline-derived CDR1 and CDR2 are SGHTA and FQGNSA. The CDR3 is made up of 17 amino acids. DNA for the CDR3: TGTGCCAGCAGCTCTCCTACCTCGTACTATAGCAATCAGCCCCAGCATTTT. Translating gives CASSSPTSYYSNQPQHF.

The rearrangement links TRBV25-1 to TRBJ1-1; no clear D gene. Germline CDR1 is MGHDK and CDR2 is SYGVNS. CDR3 size: 14 residues. Between the trimmed V and J ends, which lost 3 bases and 4 bases, there was a span of 12 bases. The CDR3 is CASSDNWLGTEAFF. As DNA, the CDR3 is TGTGCCAGCAGTGATAACTGGTTGGGCACTGAAGCTTTCTTT.

The V and J genes are TRBV28 and TRBJ1-2; 11 nucleotides align to TRBD1. Per germline, CDR1 MDHEN and CDR2 SYDVKM. The CDR3 sequence is 15 residues long. The ends lost 4 bases at V and 6 bases at J; junction bases unmatched: 7. As DNA, the CDR3 is TGTGCCAGCAGTTCTCTTGGGACAGGGGGACATGGCTACACCTTC. Protein product: CASSSLGTGGHGYTF.

This clonotype was observed a handful of times. The CDR3: CASSPRHGGEETQYF. CDR3 nucleotides: TGTGCCAGCAGTCCGCGCCACGGGGGGGAAGAGACCCAGTACTTC. J is TRBJ2-5 and V is TRBV5-8; TRBD2 matches at 8 bases. The germline V gene encodes CDR1 SGHTS and CDR2 YDEGEE. This CDR3 region has 15 residues. With 5 bases clipped from V and 3 bases from J, the junction kept 9 bases outside the gene matches.

This clonotype was seen ten or more times. V is TRBV7-6 and J is TRBJ2-7, with D perhaps matching TRBD1 or TRBD2 (6 bases each). The CDR3 extends over 14 amino acids. Germline CDR1 and CDR2: SGHVS and FNYEAQ. V dropped 1 base and J dropped 4 bases, with 11 bases sitting between them. The DNA for the CDR3 is TGTGCCAGCAGCTTAGAAGGGGGAGGTTACGAGCAGTACGTC. Translation: CASSLEGGGYEQYV.

The sample holds a few counts of this clonotype. V and J are TRBV7-9 and TRBJ2-5; TRBD2 matches 7 bases. Germline values: CDR1 SEHNR, CDR2 FQNEAQ (reference sequence). The V and J ends lost 6 bases and 2 bases, in that order; junction bases with no gene match: 6. The CDR3 sequence is 14 residues long. The CDR3 is CASRPGTTQETQYF. The CDR3, as DNA: TGTGCCAGCAGGCCCGGGACTACGCAAGAGACCCAGTACTTC. The whole variable domain, filled in from reference TRBV7-9 and TRBJ2-5, reads DTGVSQNPRHKITKRGQNVTFRCDPISEHNRLYWYRQTLGQGPEFLTYFQNEAQLEKSRLLSDRFSAERPKGSFSTLEIQRTEQGDSAMYLCASRPGTTQETQYFGPGTRLLVL.

Only a few counts were recorded for this clonotype. A junction boundary mismatches the germline segment, possibly from a read error. The chain combines TRBV5-1 with TRBJ2-1, with 8 nucleotides matching TRBD1. Germline V CDR1 and CDR2: SGHRS, YFSETQ. The CDR3 consists of 15 residues. CDR3 in DNA: TGCGCCAGCACCTTGGACAGGGTGATGGCCAATGAGCAGTTCTTC. Its translation: CASTLDRVMANEQFF.